This is a list of T cell receptor beta chains from one sample in a study of monozygotic twins with inflammatory bowel disease. One entry per CDR3 protein, without DNA, is what TCRdb gives after re-calling the 5' RACE reads. Its clone listing holds 330,000 or so distinct CDR3 sequences. Material: blood. The origin of the receptors is a human donor with ulcerative colitis or Crohn's disease, or a healthy co-twin of an affected twin (not recorded which). CDR3s include the opening cysteine and the closing phenylalanine or tryptophan. The order of the fields is CDR3 length, J gene, V gene, CDR3 protein.

CDR3 length: 14; J gene: TRBJ1-6; V gene: TRBV5-4; CDR3 protein: CASSLQGAWSPLHF
CDR3 length: 13; J gene: TRBJ2-2; V gene: TRBV2; CDR3 protein: CASSEAPTGELFF
CDR3 length: 15; J gene: TRBJ2-1; V gene: TRBV5-1; CDR3 protein: CASSLDPSKNNEQFF
CDR3 length: 19; J gene: TRBJ1-3; V gene: TRBV4-1; CDR3 protein: CASSQVGGAMVLSGNTIYF
CDR3 length: 13; J gene: TRBJ2-5; V gene: TRBV5-1; CDR3 protein: CASSWGLKETQYF
CDR3 length: 14; J gene: TRBJ2-7; V gene: TRBV20-1; CDR3 protein: CSAPPVAGDYEQYF
CDR3 length: 13; J gene: TRBJ2-7; V gene: TRBV20-1; CDR3 protein: CSASRPSPYEQYF
CDR3 length: 11; J gene: TRBJ2-7; V gene: TRBV29-1; CDR3 protein: CSAGVDYEQYF
CDR3 length: 14; J gene: TRBJ2-5; V gene: TRBV4-3; CDR3 protein: CASSQGVSWETQYF
CDR3 length: 16; J gene: TRBJ1-4; V gene: TRBV5-1; CDR3 protein: CASSKQGWATNEKLFF
CDR3 length: 15; J gene: TRBJ2-1; V gene: TRBV5-1; CDR3 protein: CASSLDTSGSNEQFF
CDR3 length: 15; J gene: TRBJ2-6; V gene: TRBV10-1; CDR3 protein: CASSDGGTGANVLTF
CDR3 length: 14; J gene: TRBJ2-1; V gene: TRBV20-1; CDR3 protein: CSARSLSSYNEQFF
CDR3 length: 13; J gene: TRBJ1-5; V gene: TRBV19; CDR3 protein: CASSLQGYQPQHF
CDR3 length: 12; J gene: TRBJ2-3; V gene: TRBV20-1; CDR3 protein: CSVGGEGDTQYF
CDR3 length: 15; J gene: TRBJ1-1; V gene: TRBV5-5; CDR3 protein: CASSLTGAVNTEAFF
CDR3 length: 14; J gene: TRBJ2-3; V gene: TRBV5-1; CDR3 protein: CASSNGQGGHTQYF
CDR3 length: 15; J gene: TRBJ2-3; V gene: TRBV3-1; CDR3 protein: CASSQDLREADTQYF
CDR3 length: 15; J gene: TRBJ2-5; V gene: TRBV9; CDR3 protein: CASSVGTGGTETQYF
CDR3 length: 14; J gene: TRBJ2-7; V gene: TRBV29-1; CDR3 protein: CSVVGNAATYEQYF
CDR3 length: 23; J gene: TRBJ1-2; V gene: TRBV25-1; CDR3 protein: CASNQGQGARDRLPIPYRYGYTF
CDR3 length: 14; J gene: TRBJ2-7; V gene: TRBV3-1; CDR3 protein: CASSRTATTYEQYF
CDR3 length: 14; J gene: TRBJ2-3; V gene: TRBV5-4; CDR3 protein: CASSLADSTDTQYF
CDR3 length: 13; J gene: TRBJ2-1; V gene: TRBV29-1; CDR3 protein: CSGQRASGGEQFF
CDR3 length: 14; J gene: TRBJ2-3; V gene: TRBV7-2; CDR3 protein: CASSLVGEGDTQYF
CDR3 length: 13; J gene: TRBJ2-5; V gene: TRBV24-1; CDR3 protein: CATLDRGGETQYF
CDR3 length: 13; J gene: TRBJ2-7; V gene: TRBV28; CDR3 protein: CASIKGLSYEQYF
CDR3 length: 14; J gene: TRBJ2-1; V gene: TRBV20-1; CDR3 protein: CSARDSGDYNEQFF
CDR3 length: 14; J gene: TRBJ2-1; V gene: TRBV20-1; CDR3 protein: CSAVPAGRVAEQFF
CDR3 length: 17; J gene: TRBJ2-2; V gene: TRBV7-2; CDR3 protein: CASSRGLQGLGTGELFF
CDR3 length: 14; J gene: TRBJ2-7; V gene: TRBV12-3/TRBV12-4; CDR3 protein: CASSSTGSIYEQYF
CDR3 length: 15; J gene: TRBJ2-7; V gene: TRBV4-1; CDR3 protein: CASSRGTGIGNEQYF
CDR3 length: 17; J gene: TRBJ2-4; V gene: TRBV7-2; CDR3 protein: CASSRRGSGVAKNIQYF
CDR3 length: 15; J gene: TRBJ2-7; V gene: TRBV6-2/TRBV6-3; CDR3 protein: CASSYSKQAIYEQYF
CDR3 length: 14; J gene: TRBJ1-2; V gene: TRBV2; CDR3 protein: CASSEAGGGYGYTF
CDR3 length: 12; J gene: TRBJ1-1; V gene: TRBV6-1; CDR3 protein: CASAGTNTEAFF
CDR3 length: 14; J gene: TRBJ1-2; V gene: TRBV27; CDR3 protein: CASSPLVGHYGYTF
CDR3 length: 14; J gene: TRBJ1-5; V gene: TRBV6-2/TRBV6-3; CDR3 protein: CASGGAALGQPQHF
CDR3 length: 18; J gene: TRBJ1-6; V gene: TRBV12-3/TRBV12-4; CDR3 protein: CASSPDRVMVIGNSPLHF
CDR3 length: 13; J gene: TRBJ2-5; V gene: TRBV4-3; CDR3 protein: CASSPGAQETQYF